This T cell receptor beta chain was profiled in a study of cytomegalovirus exposure and HLA in healthy donors. The CDR3 spans 18 residues. J was trimmed by 3 bases and V by 1 base; bases with no gene match: 9. From germline, CDR1 is SGHRS and CDR2 YFSETQ. Comments on this clone: Its antigen remains unidentified.

Clones were read by immunoSEQ multiplex PCR, and TCRdb kept only the in-frame ones, dropping some. The data contain about 78,000 clones, 90% to 96% of them singletons. Points from the study as a whole: Among the CMV-associated chains, a few were confirmed in vitro as specific for CMV antigens.

The sequence derives from a man younger than 35 in good health and CMV-seropositive. Material for sequencing was PBMCs. The chain joins TRBV5-1 to TRBJ2-7; TRBD2 agrees at 14 bases. This chain's CDR3 is CASSLTTSGRVSIYEQYF. CDR3 bases: TGCGCCAGCAGCTTGACGACTAGCGGGAGGGTCTCTATCTACGAGCAGTACTTC.